A selection of T cell receptor beta chains follows, all from one sample in a study of human T cells and chemical hapten exposure. TCRdb processed the RACE reads anew with MiXCR; each CDR3 protein has one entry. The profile shows about 90,000 distinct CDR3 sequences, under 12% of them singletons. Sequenced here: whole blood, sampled in connection with sensitization to the hapten diphenylcyclopropenone (DPC). These receptors all come from a man in his forties or fifties with alopecia areata. Some clones in this sample may be carry-over from other donors' samples. The CDR3 runs from the conserved cysteine through the conserved F or W. The D gene is left open where the match is weak. Only some rows state a clone size, as once, few, many or a class for expanded clones.

j_call v_call clone_size d_call cdr3_nt cdr3_aa
TRBJ2-1 TRBV7-2 . TRBD2 TGTGCCAGCGGGAGCGGGAATTCCTACAATGAGCAGTTCTTC CASGSGNSYNEQFF
TRBJ2-1 TRBV7-7 . TRBD2 TGTGCTAGCAGCCGACTAGCGGGAGGCAACAATGAGCAGTTCTTC CASSRLAGGNNEQFF
TRBJ2-7 TRBV6-2/TRBV6-3 . . TGTGCCAGTCTCCAGGTCGGCCGAAGCTCCTACGAGCAGTACTTC CASLQVGRSSYEQYF
TRBJ1-3 TRBV4-1 . TRBD1 TGCGCCAGCAGCCAAGGGGACAGTCCCTCTGGAAACACCATATATTTT CASSQGDSPSGNTIYF
TRBJ1-1 TRBV20-1 many TRBD1 TGCAGTGCACTGGGGGACAGGGGGCGTCTAACTGAAGCTTTCTTT CSALGDRGRLTEAFF
TRBJ2-5 TRBV6-5 many TRBD2 TGTGCCAGCAGTTCCCATATACTAGGCGGGGGATTGGGGACCCAGTACTTC CASSSHILGGGLGTQYF
TRBJ2-1 TRBV19 few . TGTGCCAGTAGTACCCAGGGGGGGGCCTGGGATGAGCAGTTCTTC CASSTQGGAWDEQFF
TRBJ1-5 TRBV10-3 . . TGTGCCATCAGTGACCTGAATCAGCCCCAGCATTTT CAISDLNQPQHF
TRBJ2-3 TRBV7-2 . TRBD2 TGTGCCAGCAGCTTAATCTCGAGGACTAGCGGCGGCGGGGGCACAGATACGCAGTATTTT CASSLISRTSGGGGTDTQYF
TRBJ2-1 TRBV3-1 few . TGTGCCAGCAGTCAGGGTGATGAGCAGTTCTTC CASSQGDEQFF
TRBJ2-5 TRBV19 . . TGTGCCAGTAGTCGGGTAGGGCAGACCCAGTACTTC CASSRVGQTQYF
TRBJ2-6 TRBV11-3 . . TGTGCCAGCAGTCAGGGACCGGCCGGGGCCAACGTCCTGACTTTC CASSQGPAGANVLTF
TRBJ1-1 TRBV12-3/TRBV12-4 many . TGTGCCAGCAGCCTCCGGGCCCCAAGGGACACTGAAGCTTTCTTT CASSLRAPRDTEAFF
TRBJ2-6 TRBV5-1 few . TGCGCCAGCAGCTTGTTCGGTGACTCTGGGGCCAACGTCCTGACTTTC CASSLFGDSGANVLTF
TRBJ2-2 TRBV10-3 few TRBD2 TGTGCCACCCTCAAGACCGGGACTAGCGGGGGGATGAACACCGGGGAGCTGTTTTTT CATLKTGTSGGMNTGELFF
TRBJ2-3 TRBV7-2 . . TGTGCCAGCAGCCTGAGAACGGGAGGCACAGATACGCAGTATTTT CASSLRTGGTDTQYF
TRBJ2-7 TRBV7-2 . . TGTGCCAGCAGCTTACCCCTAGACAGGCTTACCTACGAGCAGTACTTC CASSLPLDRLTYEQYF
TRBJ1-1 TRBV12-3/TRBV12-4 many . TGTGCCAGCAGTCCGGCTCTTGGGGGGGAAAAGCCTGAAGCTTTCTTT CASSPALGGEKPEAFF
TRBJ2-3 TRBV9 . TRBD2 TGTGCCAGCAGCGTAGTGGGACTAGTAACAGATACGCAGTATTTT CASSVVGLVTDTQYF
TRBJ1-5 TRBV3-1 few . TGTGCCAGCAGCCAAGGACCTGGAGGAAGTCAGCCCCAGCATTTT CASSQGPGGSQPQHF
TRBJ2-5 TRBV5-1 many TRBD2 TGCGCCAGCAGCTTTCCAACTAGCGGGGAAATTAGCCAAGAGACCCAGTACTTC CASSFPTSGEISQETQYF
TRBJ1-3 TRBV6-5 many TRBD1 TGTGCCAGCACCCGACAGGGAAGCTCTGGAAACACCATATATTTT CASTRQGSSGNTIYF
TRBJ1-1 TRBV3-1 . TRBD1 TGTGCCAGCCGGGGGTGGACAGGGGTTTCCACTGAAGCTTTCTTT CASRGWTGVSTEAFF
TRBJ1-5 TRBV6-1 . . TGTGCCAGCAGGGGTCTCGTTCAGCCCCAGCATTTT CASRGLVQPQHF
TRBJ2-3 TRBV6-6 . . TGTGCCAGCAGCTTAGGGACCAAAAACAGCGCAGATACGCAGTATTTT CASSLGTKNSADTQYF
TRBJ2-3 TRBV7-2 few . TGTGCCAGCAGCTTAGCCGACTCAGGTTTCACAGATACGCAGTATTTT CASSLADSGFTDTQYF
TRBJ2-7 TRBV12-3/TRBV12-4 few TRBD1 TGTGCCAGCAGTTTAAAGATCCTGGGGACAGGCGCCATGGAGCAGTACTTC CASSLKILGTGAMEQYF
TRBJ2-3 TRBV12-3/TRBV12-4 . . TGTGCCAGCAGTTTATTAACGGGTGGGGCCGGCACAGATACGCAGTATTTT CASSLLTGGAGTDTQYF
TRBJ1-3 TRBV5-1 . . TGCGCCAGCAGCTTGGATCCGGGGGCTCCAGGAAACACCATATATTTT CASSLDPGAPGNTIYF
TRBJ2-2 TRBV25-1 . . TGTGCCAGCAGTGAATCCAGGGACACCGGGGAGCTGTTTTTT CASSESRDTGELFF
TRBJ2-1 TRBV10-2 few . TGCGCCAGCAGGGGGGGAACCTACAATGAGCAGTTCTTC CASRGGTYNEQFF
TRBJ2-5 TRBV7-6 few . TGTGCCAGCAGCTTGTCGGCGTACCAAGAGACCCAGTACTTC CASSLSAYQETQYF
TRBJ2-1 TRBV10-3 . . TGTGCCATCAGTGATTCATCGAAGAGCTCCTACAATGAGCAGTTCTTC CAISDSSKSSYNEQFF
TRBJ1-6 TRBV6-1 . TRBD1 TGTGCCAGCAGTCTAAAGGACAGGGGCTCCTATAATTCACCCCTCCACTTT CASSLKDRGSYNSPLHF
TRBJ2-3 TRBV7-3 few TRBD2 TGTGCCAGCAGCTTTCGACTAGCGGGAGAGAAGACAGATACGCAGTATTTT CASSFRLAGEKTDTQYF
TRBJ2-3 TRBV20-1 many TRBD1 TGCAGTGCTAGTCGCACAGGGGGCAAGACAGATACGCAGTATTTT CSASRTGGKTDTQYF
TRBJ1-1 TRBV6-1 . . TGTGCCAGCAGTGTGGATGATTTAGGGGTGGCTTTCTTT CASSVDDLGVAFF
TRBJ2-1 TRBV24-1 . TRBD2 TGTGCCACCAGTAAAAGCGGGAGGGCGAATGAGCAGTTCTTC CATSKSGRANEQFF
TRBJ2-3 TRBV6-1 . . TGTGCCAGCATGCCCCTCCCGCTGTGGGACACAGATACGCAGTATTTT CASMPLPLWDTDTQYF
TRBJ1-3 TRBV12-3/TRBV12-4 many . TGTGCCAGCAGTCCCAGCTCTGGAAACACCATATATTTT CASSPSSGNTIYF
TRBJ2-3 TRBV24-1 . . TGTGCCACCAGTGACCCCCGCACGCAGTATTTT CATSDPRTQYF
TRBJ2-3 TRBV5-1 . TRBD1 TGCGCCAGCAGCTCCGGGGACAGGGAAGTTGTAGATACGCAGTATTTT CASSSGDREVVDTQYF
TRBJ2-3 TRBV5-1 . TRBD2 TGCGCCAGCAGCAAGGGACTAGAAGGCACAGATACGCAGTATTTT CASSKGLEGTDTQYF
TRBJ1-1 TRBV12-3/TRBV12-4 many TRBD1 TGTGCCAGCAGTCGGGACAGGGTAAAGGACACTGAAGCTTTCTTT CASSRDRVKDTEAFF
TRBJ1-5 TRBV28 many TRBD1 TGTGCCAGCAGTTTGGGCAGGGGGCGATATGGCAATCAGCCCCAGCATTTT CASSLGRGRYGNQPQHF
TRBJ2-2 TRBV27 many . TGTGCCAGCAGTTTACGGGGCTTGGGAACCGGGGAGCTGTTTTTT CASSLRGLGTGELFF
TRBJ2-3 TRBV29-1 few . TGCAGCGCGCTGGGGGGCGGGGCGGATACGCAGTATTTT CSALGGGADTQYF
TRBJ2-1 TRBV12-3/TRBV12-4 many . TGTGCCAGTCAACAGGTCCGCTCCTACAATGAGCAGTTCTTC CASQQVRSYNEQFF
TRBJ2-1 TRBV29-1 many . TGCAGCGTTGCACAGAGAAACAATGAGCAGTTCTTC CSVAQRNNEQFF
TRBJ2-1 TRBV24-1 . TRBD2 TGTGCCACCAGTGATGGGGGACTAGCGGGAACGACCTACAATGAGCAGTTCTTC CATSDGGLAGTTYNEQFF
TRBJ2-1 TRBV20-1 many . TGCAGTGCTAGAGGATCGCCGGGCGGGACAATCGAGCAGTTCTTC CSARGSPGGTIEQFF
TRBJ2-3 TRBV9 few . TGTGCCAGCAGCGTAGGGCAGGGCCATACGCAGTATTTT CASSVGQGHTQYF